One and the same sample provided the 11 T cell receptor beta chains below, sequenced in a study of breast tumors, draining lymph nodes, adjacent tissues. TCRdb used MiXCR to reprocess the multiplex PCR reads, holding one entry per CDR3 protein. The sample holds fewer than 25,000 distinct CDR3 sequences, almost 70% seen once. Sequenced input: tumor-adjacent breast tissue. These receptors were taken from a female donor with breast cancer. Some clones in this sample may be carry-over from other donors' samples.

This clonotype was observed at least ten times. The chain employs TRBV6-1 and TRBJ2-3; no reliable D call. The germline CDR1 and CDR2 sequences are MNHNS and SASEGT. V dropped 3 bases and J dropped 0 bases, with 10 bases sitting between them. This CDR3 is 15 amino acids long. CDR3 region: CASSDGAGSTDTQYF. In DNA form, the CDR3 reads TGTGCCAGCAGTGATGGTGCCGGGAGCACAGATACGCAGTATTTT.

This clonotype was picked up a small number of times. The chain combines TRBV7-9 with TRBJ2-7; D remains unclear. Germline V gene data show CDR1 as SEHNR and CDR2 as FQNEAQ (reference sequence). The CDR3 runs to 13 residues. The V end lost 3 bases, the J end lost 2 bases, and 8 bases lay between the germline ends. For the CDR3, the DNA is TGTGCCAGCAGCTTTGACTGGGCCTACGAGCAGTACTTC. Translating gives CASSFDWAYEQYF.

The chain has TRBV5-8 and TRBJ1-2; D possibly corresponds to TRBD1 (5 bases). V shed 4 bases and J shed 8 bases, with 21 bases lying between them. The CDR3 runs 15 residues. Germline V gene data show CDR1 as SGHTS and CDR2 as YDEGEE. The DNA for the CDR3 is TGTGCCAGCAGCCCCCGGCTTCAGGGCTCCGCGGGCTACACCTTC. Its protein is CASSPRLQGSAGYTF.

CDR3 loop: CASSWVVGEQFF. The CDR3 DNA is TGTGCCAGCAGCTGGGTGGTAGGGGAGCAGTTCTTC. This chain connects TRBV7-9 to TRBJ2-1; D not resolved. The CDR3 length is 12 residues. Germline V gives CDR1 SEHNR, CDR2 FQNEAQ (reference sequence). V dropped 4 bases and J dropped 10 bases, with 11 bases sitting between them.

The chain uses TRBV10-3 and TRBJ2-2; 11 positions match TRBD1. Germline V gives CDR1 ENHRY, CDR2 SYGVKD. The V and J ends lost 3 bases and 4 bases, in that order; junction bases with no gene match: 4. CDR3 length: 16 residues. The DNA of the CDR3 is TGTGCCATCAGTGACATAGGGACAGGGGGCACCGGGGAGCTGTTTTTT. Protein: CAISDIGTGGTGELFF.

This chain uses TRBV20-1 with TRBJ2-7; the D gene is possibly TRBD2 (6 bases). Trimming removed 5 bases from V and 6 bases from J, with 29 bases in between. Per the germline V gene, CDR1 is DFQATT and CDR2 is SNEGSKA (reference sequence). The CDR3 is made up of 17 amino acids. The CDR3 DNA reads as TGCAGTGCTGTTCCTTGGGGAGGTAGCGGACAATCCGGCGAGCAGTACTTC. It translates to CSAVPWGGSGQSGEQYF.

Relative to its sample, this clonotype is medium-sized. V gene TRBV5-6 combines with J gene TRBJ2-7, with D possibly TRBD1 on 5 matching bases. CDR3 length: 12 amino acids. In germline, CDR1 is SGHDT, CDR2 YYEEEE. V dropped 1 base and J dropped 13 bases, with 15 bases sitting between them. The CDR3 here is CASSLLGALPYF. The CDR3 region has the DNA TGTGCCAGCAGCTTGTTAGGGGCGCTCCCTTACTTC.

The J gene is TRBJ2-1, the V gene TRBV5-1, with D perhaps matching TRBD1 or TRBD2 (5 bases each). Per germline, CDR1 SGHRS and CDR2 YFSETQ. This CDR3 comprises 15 residues. V lost 1 base and J 4 bases, leaving 12 bases between the germline ends. CDR3 DNA sequence: TGCGCCAGCAGCTTGATTGCCGGGACGTACAATGAGCAGTTCTTC. Encoded protein: CASSLIAGTYNEQFF.

The V gene is TRBV6-1, the J gene TRBJ1-2; 9 nucleotides align to TRBD1. Germline V gene data show CDR1 as MNHNS and CDR2 as SASEGT. The CDR3 covers 13 residues. V was pared by 6 bases and J by 4 bases, with 3 bases of the junction left unmatched. CDR3 DNA: TGTGCCAGCAGCGGGACAGGGAGCTATGGCTACACCTTC. Protein sequence: CASSGTGSYGYTF.

V gene TRBV27 combines with J gene TRBJ1-2, with D perhaps matching TRBD1 (5 bases). Germline V gives CDR1 MNHEY, CDR2 SMNVEV (reference sequence). Deletions cut 6 bases from V and 0 bases from J, with 14 bases between. This CDR3 spans 15 amino acids. CDR3 sequence (DNA): TGTGCCAGCAGCCTGCAGGGTTTGACTAACTATGGCTACACCTTC. Translation gives CASSLQGLTNYGYTF.

The chain has TRBV6-2 or TRBV6-3 and TRBJ2-7, with D hard to call. Per germline, CDR1 MNHEY and CDR2 SVGEGT. V lost 6 bases to trimming and J lost 0 bases, with 6 bases between them. There are 12 residues in the CDR3. In nucleotides, the CDR3 is TGTGCCAGCAGCCGCACCTCCTACGAGCAGTACTTC. Protein: CASSRTSYEQYF.